A selection of T cell receptor beta chains follows, all from one sample in a study of T cell responses to AZD1222 COVID-19 vaccine. TCRdb's copy holds only in-frame clones and misses some; the assay was immunoSEQ multiplex PCR. The sample carries some 150,000 clones, about nine tenths recorded once. Sequencing used peripheral blood, obtained 28 days after the second dose of the MenACWY control vaccine. The receptors here all came from an adult who received the MenACWY meningococcal vaccine as a control. Both conserved end residues are part of each CDR3. A D gene is named only where the DNA matches it firmly. Part of the rows lack a size; the others show once, few, many or a class for expanded clones.

J gene	V gene	D gene	clone size	CDR3 DNA	CDR3 protein
TRBJ1-2	TRBV5-4	-	-	TGTGCCAGCAGCTTGCGGCCGGAAGTGGACTATGGCTACACCTTC	CASSLRPEVDYGYTF
TRBJ1-1	TRBV28	-	once	TGTGCCAGTTTAACAGGGATGGGGTACACTGAAGCTTTCTTT	CASLTGMGYTEAFF
TRBJ2-7	TRBV28	-	-	TGTGCCAGCAGTTTAGACGAGCAGTACTTC	CASSLDEQYF
TRBJ2-1	TRBV6-1	-	-	TGTGCCAGCAGTGCGTCCCGGGACAACTCCTACAATGAGCAGTTCTTC	CASSASRDNSYNEQFF
TRBJ2-5	TRBV24-1	-	-	TGTGCCACCAGTGCCCGGGTAGAGGATGGCCAGTACTTC	CATSARVEDGQYF
TRBJ2-3	TRBV10-3	-	-	TGTGCCATCATGGGGGAAAACACAGATACGCAGTATTTT	CAIMGENTDTQYF
TRBJ1-3	TRBV18	-	-	TGTGCCAGCTCATCGTTCCCAACGACCTCTGGAAACACCATATATTTT	CASSSFPTTSGNTIYF
TRBJ1-5	TRBV15	-	-	TGTGCCACCAGCAGAGCCGGGGATCAGCCCCAGCATTTT	CATSRAGDQPQHF
TRBJ2-7	TRBV25-1	-	-	TGTGCCAGCAGTGCCCCACCCCTCTCGACGATCCCCTACGAGCAGTACTTC	CASSAPPLSTIPYEQYF
TRBJ1-4	TRBV28	TRBD1	few	TGTGCCAGCAATACGGACAGGGCTAATGAAAAACTGTTTTTT	CASNTDRANEKLFF
TRBJ1-2	TRBV28	TRBD1	few	TGTGCCAGCAGTTCCAGGGGGTTTGGCTACACCTTC	CASSSRGFGYTF
TRBJ2-2	TRBV30	-	-	TGTGCCTGGAGTGTCCCGATAGGAGGGTCCAGAAGGGAGCTGTTTTTT	CAWSVPIGGSRRELFF
TRBJ2-7	TRBV7-2	-	-	TGTGCCAGCAGCTTAGGGCAGGGGAGGGTTGGAAGCTCCTACGAGCAGTACTTC	CASSLGQGRVGSSYEQYF
TRBJ1-2	TRBV5-1	-	-	TGCGCCAGCACCTTCGACATGTCCTATGGCTACACCTTC	CASTFDMSYGYTF
TRBJ1-2	TRBV5-1	TRBD1	-	TGCGCCAGCAGCCCACAGGGGGAAAGGGGCTACACCTTC	CASSPQGERGYTF
TRBJ2-5	TRBV7-9	-	once	TGTGCCAGCAGCTTCGGCATACAAGAGACCCAGTACTTC	CASSFGIQETQYF
TRBJ2-7	TRBV7-8	-	-	TGTGCCAGCAGCCCGACGGGGACCAGTAAGAGCTCCTACGAGCAGTACTTC	CASSPTGTSKSSYEQYF